The rows below give T cell receptor beta chains drawn from one sample of a study of blood T cell repertoires in COVID-19. Sequencing was performed with immunoSEQ multiplex PCR; in TCRdb, only in-frame clones are kept and a portion is missing. The repertoire holds fewer than 400,000 clones, more than 85% seen once, with approximately 2.9% in the top ten. Sequencing was done on a sample of peripheral blood. These receptor sequences come from a human donor in a cohort sampled during active COVID-19. CDR3s include the opening cysteine and the closing phenylalanine or tryptophan. D genes are given only for firm matches. Clone size is given for some rows only: seen once, a few or many times, or a class if the clone is expanded.

16	TRBV5-1	TRBJ2-7	once	TRBD1	TGCGCCAGCAGCTTGGTCAGGACAGGGGACCCCTACGAGCAGTACTTC	CASSLVRTGDPYEQYF
13	TRBV28	TRBJ2-1	-	TRBD2	TGTGCCAGCGGGAGGGCCTTACTCGATGAGCAGTTCTTC	CASGRALLDEQFF
16	TRBV30	TRBJ2-1	-	TRBD2	TGTGCCTGGAGTGCCCTACGGGACTACTCCTACAATGAGCAGTTCTTC	CAWSALRDYSYNEQFF
15	TRBV4-1	TRBJ1-5	-	-	TGCGCCAGCAGCCAACACACCGATAGCAATCAGCCCCAGCATTTT	CASSQHTDSNQPQHF
16	TRBV29-1	TRBJ2-1	-	-	TGCAGCGTTGAAGATTACTATACCTCCTCCTACAATGAGCAGTTCTTC	CSVEDYYTSSYNEQFF
14	TRBV19	TRBJ2-7	-	TRBD1	TGTGCCAGTAGTGGACAGGTTAGCTCCTACGAGCAGTACTTC	CASSGQVSSYEQYF
17	TRBV20-1	TRBJ1-6	-	-	TGCAGTGCTAGTCTGTCAGGACATTCTACTTATAATTCACCCCTCCACTTT	CSASLSGHSTYNSPLHF
15	TRBV6-1	TRBJ1-1	once	-	TGTGCCAGCAGTGAAGACAGACTAGCAAACACTGAAGCTTTCTTT	CASSEDRLANTEAFF
14	TRBV2	TRBJ2-3	few	TRBD2	TGTGCCAGCAGCCAGAGCGGGGGCACAGATACGCAGTATTTT	CASSQSGGTDTQYF
15	TRBV10-3	TRBJ1-1	-	-	TGTGCCATCAGCGACCCTACAGGGAGGGACACTGAAGCTTTCTTT	CAISDPTGRDTEAFF
16	TRBV5-4	TRBJ2-1	-	TRBD2	TGTGCCAGCAGCGTGGGACTACACAGCTCCTACAATGAGCAGTTCTTC	CASSVGLHSSYNEQFF
13	TRBV5-1	TRBJ2-1	-	-	TGCGCCAGCAGCCGGCCCGCGGGCAATGAGCAGTTCTTC	CASSRPAGNEQFF
17	TRBV3-1/TRBV3-2	TRBJ2-6	-	TRBD2	TGTGCCAGCAGCGACGGGACTAGCGGTTCTGGGGCCAACGTCCTGACTTTC	CASSDGTSGSGANVLTF
16	TRBV28	TRBJ2-1	-	TRBD2	TGTGCCAGCAGCCTCCCTCTAGCGGGAGGCCTGAATGAGCAGTTCTTC	CASSLPLAGGLNEQFF
14	TRBV7-9	TRBJ2-7	-	-	TGTGCCAGCAGCTTAGGCTCGGGGGTGGGTGAGCAGTACTTC	CASSLGSGVGEQYF
13	TRBV10-3	TRBJ1-2	-	-	TGTGCCATCCGCCCCCGGGAAAACTATGGCTACACCTTC	CAIRPRENYGYTF
15	TRBV28	TRBJ2-2	-	-	TGTGCCAGCAGTTTGGGGGACTTTCAAGCCGGGGAGCTGTTTTTT	CASSLGDFQAGELFF
14	TRBV2	TRBJ2-3	-	TRBD2	TGTGCCAGCAGAAAGGGGCGGGAGTCTGATACGCAGTATTTT	CASRKGRESDTQYF
19	TRBV7-2	TRBJ2-3	-	TRBD2	TGTGCCAGCAGCTCGGGACTAGCGGGAGGGGGCCCTGTCACAGATACGCAGTATTTT	CASSSGLAGGGPVTDTQYF
18	TRBV6-1	TRBJ2-1	-	TRBD2	TGTGCCAGCAGTGAGGGGACTAGCGGGGCCTCCTCCTACAATGAGCAGTTCTTC	CASSEGTSGASSYNEQFF
17	TRBV6-6	TRBJ2-3	-	TRBD2	TGTGCCAGCAGACGACTTACCGGGACTAGCGGGAGCCAGGTGCAGTATTTT	CASRRLTGTSGSQVQYF
15	TRBV5-1	TRBJ2-7	-	-	TGCGCCAGCAGCCCCCGGACGGCCCCACAGGACGAGCAGTACTTC	CASSPRTAPQDEQYF
14	TRBV6-5	TRBJ2-2	-	-	TGTGCCAGCAGTTGGATTTCGGGCACCGGGGAGCTGTTTTTT	CASSWISGTGELFF
15	TRBV6-5	TRBJ2-1	-	TRBD2	TGTGCCAGCAGGACCTGGACTAGCGGGAGCCAAGAGGTGGTCTTC	CASRTWTSGSQEVVF
14	TRBV2	TRBJ1-4	few	-	TGTGCCAGCAGTGAACAGGGGACTAATGAAAAACTGTTTTTT	CASSEQGTNEKLFF
16	TRBV7-8	TRBJ1-1	-	TRBD1	TGTGCCAGCAGCTTAGTGAACAGGGGGGTCGACACTGAAGCTTTCTTT	CASSLVNRGVDTEAFF
13	TRBV24-1	TRBJ1-5	-	-	TGTGCCACCAGTGATTCCGGGTATCAGCCCCAGCATTTT	CATSDSGYQPQHF
14	TRBV5-8	TRBJ1-2	once	-	TGTGCCAGCAGCTTACCGGGCGGGGCGCTCGGCTACACCTTC	CASSLPGGALGYTF
12	TRBV2	TRBJ1-5	-	-	TGTGCCAGCAGAGGGGGGGGTTCGCCCCAGCATTTT	CASRGGGSPQHF
13	TRBV7-2	TRBJ2-5	-	-	TGTGCCAGCAGCTCGCTCCCGGGAGAGACCCAGTACTTC	CASSSLPGETQYF
13	TRBV12-3/TRBV12-4	TRBJ1-1	-	-	TGTGCCAGCAGTTTCGGGGGAGGTACTGAAGCTTTCTTT	CASSFGGGTEAFF
18	TRBV5-4	TRBJ2-3	-	TRBD2	TGTGCCAGCAGCTTGGGGGGCCGACTAGCGGGGCGCACAGATACGCAGTATTTT	CASSLGGRLAGRTDTQYF
13	TRBV7-9	TRBJ2-3	-	-	TGTGCCAGCAGCTTAATCCTATCAGATACGCAGTATTTT	CASSLILSDTQYF
15	TRBV29-1	TRBJ2-1	-	-	TGCAGCGTCTATGAGTATCTCCATACGGAGGATGAGCAGTTCTTC	CSVYEYLHTEDEQFF
15	TRBV2	TRBJ2-1	-	TRBD2	TGTGCCAGCAGGCGAAGCGGGGCCCCGGGTAATGAGCAGTTCTTC	CASRRSGAPGNEQFF
16	TRBV11-2	TRBJ2-3	-	TRBD2	TGTGCCAGCAGTCTTAGGACTAGCAGATTCCCAGATACGCAGTATTTT	CASSLRTSRFPDTQYF
16	TRBV19	TRBJ2-1	-	TRBD2	TGTGCCAGTACAACTAGCGGGCCGAGCTCCTACAATGAGCAGTTCTTC	CASTTSGPSSYNEQFF
18	TRBV4-1	TRBJ2-3	-	TRBD2	TGCGCCAGCAGCCAAGCCTTACTAGCGGGGGGGCCCACAGATACGCAGTATTTT	CASSQALLAGGPTDTQYF
17	TRBV4-2	TRBJ2-7	-	TRBD1	TGTGCCAGCAGCCCATCCCGATTGGGACAGGGCCCCTACGAGCAGTACTTC	CASSPSRLGQGPYEQYF
15	TRBV6-5	TRBJ1-1	-	TRBD1	TGTGCCAGCAGTTACCTCGACAGGGAAGGCCCTGAAGCTTTCTTT	CASSYLDREGPEAFF